This T cell receptor beta chain was documented in a study of molecular identifiers for immune sequencing clone quantification. TCRdb recomputed calls from the PCR reads with MiXCR, one row per CDR3 protein. The repertoire holds about 510,000 distinct CDR3 sequences, with roughly 24% as singletons. Germline CDR1 reads SGHDN; CDR2 reads FVKESK. V gave up 4 bases and J gave up 0 bases, with 11 bases separating them. The CDR3 has 15 residues. At least ten counts were recorded for this clonotype. The sequencing sample was made of naive CD8+ T cells from blood, with Jurkat cell RNA spiked in. The sample's subset: FACS-sorted CD8+CD4-CCR7+CD45RA+ naive T cells. The TCR originated in a human donor in good health. Some libraries in this study had Jurkat cell RNA spiked in. The chain uses TRBV14 and TRBJ2-3; D is unresolved. This CDR3 reads CASSREDGSTDTQYF. The CDR3, as DNA: TGTGCCAGCAGCCGAGAAGACGGCAGCACAGATACGCAGTATTTT.